This section outlines one T cell receptor beta chain sequence together with its context. Original processing methods: Reference gene primer amplification gave estimated nucleated cell counts. Measured with immunoSEQ multiplex PCR; TCRdb has only the in-frame clones, and not every one. D and trimming come from the DNA, and the V and J calls and clone size come from that table. The table shows roughly 73,000 clones, with around 75% occurring only once. This entry is derived from a study of blood T cell repertoires in COVID-19. Study details: The study drew acute and convalescent COVID-19 samples from the United States, Italy and Spain. Nucleic acid was either cDNA or gDNA, and it came from T cells, B-cell-depleted T cells, or PBMCs.

Germline assignment: CDR1 SEHNR and CDR2 FQNEAQ (reference sequence). The CDR3 has 18 amino acids. V was clipped by 5 bases and J by 5 bases, with 25 bases between them. The specimen was peripheral blood. This TCR came from a man in his 70s with acute or convalescent COVID-19. The chain recombines TRBV7-9 with TRBJ1-5; D might be TRBD1 (6 bases). CDR3 sequence (DNA): TGTGCCAGCAGCAACGAGCTTAACCGACAGGAGGAAGATCAGCCCCAGCATTTT. Residues: CASSNELNRQEEDQPQHF.